One and the same sample provided the 25 T cell receptor beta chains below, sequenced in a study of T cell clonality in common variable immunodeficiency. Assay used: immunoSEQ multiplex PCR; TCRdb lists only in-frame clones, some missing. The sample is made up of roughly 70,000 clones, none counted only once. Sequences were obtained from peripheral blood mononuclear cells. The source of these receptors is a person aged 18-69 years in good health.

In its sample, this clone was seen many times. The CDR3 end is not reached by the read, which stops 3 residues before it; the germline J gene fills it in. The rearrangement uses TRBV12-5 and TRBJ2-2; perhaps TRBD2 as D (5 bases). The V gene's germline CDR1 is LGHNT and CDR2 FRNRAP. The V gene lost 5 bases and the J gene lost 2 bases, with 27 bases spanning the gap. The length of the CDR3 is 20 residues. CDR3 sequence: CASGAARRRGFGPNTGELFF. Partial CDR3 DNA: TGTGCTAGTGGTGCAGCCCGGAGAAGAGGGTTTGGCCCCAACACCGGGGAG. The complete variable domain, with remaining parts taken from reference TRBV12-5 and TRBJ2-2, reads DARVTQTPRHKVTEMGQEVTMRCQPILGHNTVFWYRQTMMQGLELLAYFRNRAPLDDSGMPKDRFSAEMPDATLATLKIQPSEPRDSAVYFCASGAARRRGFGPNTGELFFGEGSRLTVL.

This clone was detected many times. The read ends 3 residues early relative to the CDR3; the germline J gene fills the gap. The rearrangement joins TRBV7-2 to TRBJ2-3, with D hard to call. Germline CDR1 is SGHTA and CDR2 is FQGNSA. The CDR3 is 12 amino acids. Deletions cut 2 bases from V and 8 bases from J, with 8 bases between. The covered CDR3 bases are TGTGCCAGCAGCTTAAAAGGGTTTACG. As protein: CASSLKGFT. The entire CDR3 reads CASSLKGFTQYF.

At least ten counts were recorded for this clone. The read halts 3 residues ahead of the CDR3 end, with the missing end drawn from the germline J gene. The chain uses TRBV10-3 and TRBJ2-3; D is possibly TRBD1 (5 bases). Trimming shortened V by 4 bases and J by 1 base, and 15 bases separated the two germline ends. This CDR3 spans 16 amino acids. Germline loops: CDR1 ENHRY, CDR2 SYGVKD. CDR3 DNA (partial): TGTGCCATCAGTGCCAGGACATCGGTCGGCACAGATACG. This sequence encodes CAISARTSVGTDT. The full CDR3 protein is CAISARTSVGTDTQYF.

This clone has at least ten counts. The read ends 3 residues before the CDR3 terminus; that terminus is restored from the germline J gene. This chain links TRBV20-1 with TRBJ1-2; TRBD1 agrees at 7 bases. Germline CDR1 DFQATT, CDR2 SNEGSKA (reference sequence). The CDR3 consists of 16 residues. The part of the CDR3 DNA that was read is TGCAGTGCTCGAACCGAAGGCAGACAGGGCTTGTGGGGC. It encodes CSARTEGRQGLWG. The whole CDR3 sequence is CSARTEGRQGLWGYTF.

This clone showed up many times. Sequencing ends 3 residues short of the CDR3 end; the germline J gene provides the rest. The chain recombines TRBV10-1 with TRBJ2-4; D call uncertain. Germline V CDR1 and CDR2: WNHNN, SYGVQD (reference sequence). Trimming took off 3 bases at V and 6 bases at J, with 15 bases between the two ends. CDR3 size: 15 residues. CDR3 DNA, as far as it was read: TGCGCCAGCAGTGAACCTAGACGGATGGGAAACATT. This encodes CASSEPRRMGNI. The whole CDR3 reads CASSEPRRMGNIQYF.

There are a few counts of this clone. The read stops 3 residues short of the end of the CDR3; the missing end is completed from the germline J gene. The chain links TRBV5-1 to TRBJ2-3; the match to TRBD2 covers 11 bases. V lost 3 bases and J lost 1; bases outside the gene matches: 4. There are 16 residues in the CDR3. CDR1 is SGHRS, CDR2 YFSETQ, per germline. The CDR3 sequence is CASSWGLAVGTDTQYF. CDR3 DNA (partial): TGCGCCAGCAGCTGGGGACTAGCGGTAGGCACAGATACG.

This clone was recorded many times. The read ends 3 residues shy of where the CDR3 ends; the end is completed using the germline J gene. The chain links TRBV7-9 to TRBJ1-3; D might be TRBD1 (6 bases). CDR1 is SEHNR and CDR2 is FQNEAQ in the germline V gene (reference sequence). V lost 2 bases and J lost 6, with 14 bases in between. The CDR3 sequence is 15 residues long. The CDR3 sequence is CASSLRQGSENTIYF. The covered CDR3 bases are TGTGCCAGCAGCTTAAGGCAGGGGAGCGAAAACACC.

In this sample, this clone turned up many times. The CDR3 end is not reached by the read, which stops 3 residues before it; the germline J gene fills it in. The rearrangement uses TRBV19 and TRBJ2-1; TRBD2 aligns across 13 bases. CDR1 is LNHDA and CDR2 is SQIVND in the germline V gene (reference sequence). The CDR3 sequence is 17 residues long. The V gene end was trimmed by 1 base and the J gene end by 8 bases; junction bases not matched to a gene: 8. CDR3 bases read: TGTGCCAGTAGTATAGGCCCCGGGACTAGCGGGACAGATGAG. The encoded protein is CASSIGPGTSGTDE. The entire CDR3 protein is CASSIGPGTSGTDEQFF.

This clone was seen repeatedly, ten times or more. The read terminates 3 residues before the CDR3 end, so the remaining end is supplied by the germline J gene. This chain links TRBV7-9 with TRBJ1-6, with 7 bases that match TRBD1. This CDR3 has 15 amino acids. J lost 7 bases, V lost 4 bases, and 7 bases had no gene match. Germline lookup yields CDR1 SEHNR and CDR2 FQNEAQ (reference sequence). The DNA read from the CDR3 is TGTGCCAGCAGCTGGGGAGGGACAGAGAATTCACCC. It specifies CASSWGGTENSP. The whole CDR3 protein is CASSWGGTENSPLHF.

This clone was seen at least ten times. The observed sequence ends 3 residues before the CDR3 terminus, with the missing tail filled in from the germline J gene. V usage is TRBV6-2 or TRBV6-3 and J usage is TRBJ1-1, with 9 bases identical to TRBD1. V was clipped by 1 base and J by 5 bases; unmatched bases: 5. CDR1 is MNHEY, CDR2 SVGEGT, per germline. The CDR3 covers 15 residues. The CDR3 DNA, read in part, is TGTGCCAGCAGTTACTGGCCACAGGGGGCAACTGAA. Translated: CASSYWPQGATE. The complete CDR3 protein is CASSYWPQGATEAFF.

There are many counts of this clone. The observed sequence ends 3 residues before the CDR3 terminus, with the missing tail filled in from the germline J gene. Other DNA variants within this sample encode the same CDR3. The V call is TRBV20-1, the J call TRBJ1-1; D remains ambiguous. The length of the CDR3 is 13 residues. Germline CDR1 reads DFQATT; CDR2 reads SNEGSKA (reference sequence). V dropped 5 bases and J dropped 1 base, with 11 bases sitting between them. CDR3 loop: CSARPGGNTEAFF. The sequenced part of the CDR3 DNA is TGCAGTGCTCGACCTGGCGGGAACACTGAA.

This clone was counted many times. The read gets to within 3 residues of the CDR3 end, and the germline J gene fills in the rest. The rearrangement uses TRBV12-3 or TRBV12-4 and TRBJ1-5, with D hard to call. Deletions cut 3 bases from V and 6 bases from J, with 6 bases between. The CDR3 totals 12 residues. The chain's CDR3 is CASSFSGQPQHF. The sequenced part of the CDR3 DNA is TGTGCCAGCAGTTTTTCGGGTCAGCCC.

On this clone itself: The DNA ends 3 residues before the CDR3 does, and the rest of the CDR3 is filled in from the germline J gene. The chain carries TRBV5-1 and TRBJ2-7; D might be TRBD2 (6 bases). CDR3 length: 15 residues. CDR1 and CDR2 (germline): SGHRS, YFSETQ. The V and J ends lost 4 bases and 1 base respectively, with 15 bases between them. The sequenced CDR3 bases are TGCGCCAGCAGCCCGGGTGGTAGCGGATCCTACGAG. It is translated as CASSPGGSGSYE. The full CDR3 reads CASSPGGSGSYEQYF.

In this sample, this clone turned up many times. The read terminates 3 residues ahead of where the CDR3 ends, so the germline J gene completes it. The chain is built from TRBV6-1 and TRBJ1-2; 7 bases map to TRBD1. J gave up 2 bases and V 1 base, and 4 bases lay outside the gene matches. In germline, CDR1 is MNHNS, CDR2 SASEGT. There are 15 residues in the CDR3. The CDR3 DNA, read in part, is TGTGCCAGCAGTGAAGTCGTGACAGGGAACTATGGC. Translated, it gives CASSEVVTGNYG. The whole CDR3 protein is CASSEVVTGNYGYTF.

This clone came up many times. The read comes to an end 3 residues before the CDR3 does, leaving the germline J gene to fill in the end. This sequence joins TRBV5-1 and TRBJ2-7; 9 nucleotides align to TRBD1. V trimming: 7 bases; J trimming: 4 bases; junction bases outside the gene matches: 9. The CDR3 is 14 amino acids. Germline CDR1 and CDR2: SGHRS and YFSETQ. CDR3 sequence: CASRSSGTGYEQYF. The CDR3 DNA, read in part, is TGCGCCAGCCGATCCTCCGGGACAGGGTACGAG.

This clone was picked up many times. Coverage ceases 3 residues before the CDR3 finishes, and the germline J gene fills in the end. The chain links TRBV18 to TRBJ2-5; TRBD1 might be the D (6 bases). Germline CDR1 KGHSH, CDR2 LQKENI. This CDR3 contains 14 residues. The V gene lost 2 bases and the J gene lost 1 base, with 8 bases spanning the gap. CDR3 loop: CASSPGQTQETQYF. Incomplete CDR3 DNA: TGTGCCAGCTCACCAGGACAGACCCAAGAGACC.

This clone was observed at least ten times. The read stops 3 residues short of the end of the CDR3; the missing end is completed from the germline J gene. This chain links TRBV6-2 or TRBV6-3 with TRBJ2-5; TRBD2 aligns across 7 bases. CDR3 length: 14 amino acids. CDR1 is MNHEY, CDR2 SVGEGT, per germline. The ends lost 4 bases at V and 5 bases at J; junction bases unmatched: 7. CDR3 in amino acids: CASSSGGSGETQYF. The part of the CDR3 DNA that was read is TGTGCCAGCAGTTCCGGGGGTAGCGGGGAGACC.

This clone was picked up many times. The CDR3 is cut off 3 residues early in the read; its end comes from the germline J gene. The V and J genes are TRBV4-1 and TRBJ2-7; 14 nucleotides match TRBD2. The CDR3 has 17 amino acids. Germline V gene sequence: CDR1 MGHRA, CDR2 YSYEKL. V lost 6 bases, J lost 2 bases, and 9 bases stayed unmatched. CDR3 bases read: TGCGCCAGCAGTCGTGGAGGACTAGCGGGGGGAGCCTACGAG. Translated: CASSRGGLAGGAYE. The complete CDR3 reads CASSRGGLAGGAYEQYF.

This clone has a count of ten or more. The read is 3 residues too short to cover the CDR3 end, so that end is filled in from the germline J gene. In the same sample, other DNA sequences code for this CDR3. The chain links TRBV7-2 to TRBJ2-5, with 13 bases matching TRBD2. Germline V gene lookup returns CDR1 SGHTA and CDR2 FQGNSA. This CDR3 is 15 amino acids long. J lost 4 bases, V lost 1 base, and 0 bases had no gene match. CDR3 bases read: TGTGCCAGCAGCTTAGGACTAGCGGGGGGAGAGACC. Its protein is CASSLGLAGGET. The full CDR3 is CASSLGLAGGETQYF.

This clone occurred many times. The CDR3 goes on 3 residues after the read ends, and that part is filled in from the germline J gene. This chain links TRBV30 with TRBJ2-3; 8 bases map to TRBD2. V lost 8 bases and J lost 3; bases outside the gene matches: 7. Germline V gene data show CDR1 as GTSNPN and CDR2 as SVGIG (reference sequence). The CDR3 has 13 amino acids. The CDR3 sequence is CAGSGGLTDTQYF. CDR3 DNA, as far as it was read: TGTGCCGGCAGCGGGGGCCTTACAGATACG. Together with reference TRBV30 and TRBJ2-3, the CDR3 gives the full variable domain: SQTIHQWPATLVQPVGSPLSLECTVEGTSNPNLYWYRQAAGRGLQLLFYSVGIGQISSEVPQNLSASRPQDRQFILSSKKLLLSDSGFYLCAGSGGLTDTQYFGPGTRLTVL.

Many counts were recorded for this clone. The DNA ends 3 residues before the CDR3 does, and the rest of the CDR3 is filled in from the germline J gene. The rearrangement uses TRBV19 and TRBJ2-7; 10 positions match TRBD2. Trimming removed 5 bases from V and 1 base from J; junction bases left unmatched: 2. The CDR3 covers 14 residues. CDR1 and CDR2 (germline): LNHDA, SQIVND (reference sequence). Here the CDR3 reads CASSRTSGSYEQYF. CDR3 bases read: TGTGCCAGTAGTCGGACTAGCGGATCCTACGAG.

This clone was observed at least ten times. The read falls 3 residues short of the CDR3 end, and the missing part is taken from the germline J gene. The chain uses TRBV5-6 and TRBJ1-5, with D tentatively TRBD1 (5 bases). Germline V CDR1 and CDR2: SGHDT, YYEEEE. This CDR3 is built from 12 residues. V lost 1 base to trimming and J lost 7 bases, with 6 bases between them. CDR3 residues: CASSLRGQPQHF. CDR3 DNA, as far as it was read: TGTGCCAGCAGCTTGCGGGGGCAGCCC. Supplemented by reference TRBV5-6 and TRBJ1-5, the full variable domain reads DAGVTQSPTHLIKTRGQQVTLRCSPKSGHDTVSWYQQALGQGPQFIFQYYEEEERQRGNFPDRFSGHQFPNYSSELNVNALLLGDSALYLCASSLRGQPQHFGDGTRLSIL.

This clone was found many times. The read comes to an end 3 residues before the CDR3 does, leaving the germline J gene to fill in the end. The genes are TRBV20-1 and TRBJ2-1; weak D call: TRBD2 (5 bases). V was pared by 5 bases and J by 5 bases, with 16 bases between. CDR1 and CDR2 from the germline V gene are DFQATT and SNEGSKA (reference sequence). CDR3 size: 14 residues. CDR3 loop: CSAQQPLANNEQFF. The part of the CDR3 DNA that was read is TGCAGTGCTCAGCAGCCTTTAGCGAACAATGAG.

In its sample, this clone was seen many times. Sequencing ends 3 residues short of the CDR3 end; the germline J gene provides the rest. The chain has TRBV2 and TRBJ1-1; 7 bases line up with TRBD1. The length of the CDR3 is 16 residues. The germline V gene has CDR1 SNHLY and CDR2 FYNNEI. V dropped 7 bases and J dropped 3; count of bases not matched to a gene: 14. CDR3 in amino acids: CASTEGATPRYTEAFF. CDR3 DNA (partial): TGTGCCAGCACCGAGGGGGCCACGCCGAGGTACACTGAA.

This clone showed up many times. The read halts 3 residues ahead of the CDR3 end, with the missing end drawn from the germline J gene. The chain employs TRBV28 and TRBJ1-2; D call uncertain. Trimming cost V 5 bases and J 5 bases, with 15 bases left between them. CDR1 is MDHEN, CDR2 SYDVKM, per germline. The CDR3 extends over 14 amino acids. The sequenced CDR3 bases are TGTGCCAGCAGTCGCCCTTCCGGGTCGTATGGC. Translation gives CASSRPSGSYG. The complete CDR3 reads CASSRPSGSYGYTF.